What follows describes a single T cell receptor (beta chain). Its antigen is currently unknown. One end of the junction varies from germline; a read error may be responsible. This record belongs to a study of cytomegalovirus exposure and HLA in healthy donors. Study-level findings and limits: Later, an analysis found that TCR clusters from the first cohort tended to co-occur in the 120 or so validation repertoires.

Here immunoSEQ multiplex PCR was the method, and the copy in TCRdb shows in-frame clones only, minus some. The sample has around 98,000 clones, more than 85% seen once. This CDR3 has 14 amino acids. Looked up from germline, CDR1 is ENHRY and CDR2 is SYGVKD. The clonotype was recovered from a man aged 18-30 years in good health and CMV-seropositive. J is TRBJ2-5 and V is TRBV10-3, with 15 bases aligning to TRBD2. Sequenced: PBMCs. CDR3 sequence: CAISERTSGGALHF. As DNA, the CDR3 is TGTGCCATCAGTGAAAGGACTAGCGGGGGGGCCCTTCACTTC.